What follows are 22 T cell receptor beta chains derived from one specimen sequenced in a study of cytomegalovirus exposure and HLA in healthy donors. PCR involved 60 Vbeta and 13 Jbeta primers. This table comes from immunoSEQ multiplex PCR, and its TCRdb copy is limited to in-frame clones, with some not included. The sample lists approximately 190,000 clones; approximately 81% were seen once. Sample: PBMCs. These receptors came from a man aged 50 to 59 in good health and CMV-seronegative.

The J gene is TRBJ1-6, the V gene TRBV15; no clear D gene. V lost 6 bases to trimming and J lost 10 bases, with 13 bases between them. CDR3 size: 13 residues. CDR1 LNHNV and CDR2 YYDKDF come from the germline V gene (reference sequence). CDR3 nucleotides: TGTGCCACCAGGTCCCAGGTGGCCTCACCCCTCCACTTT. It codes for CATRSQVASPLHF.

This sequence joins TRBV5-1 and TRBJ2-5; TRBD1 is a possible D gene (5 bases). There are 14 residues in the CDR3. The germline V gene has CDR1 SGHRS and CDR2 YFSETQ. The V end lost 4 bases, the J end lost 1 base, and 11 bases lay between the germline ends. The chain's CDR3 is CASSPQGSQETQYF. The CDR3 nucleotides are TGCGCCAGCAGCCCTCAGGGTTCCCAAGAGACCCAGTACTTC.

The rearrangement joins TRBV4-2 to TRBJ2-1; 13 positions match TRBD2. CDR1 is LGHNA and CDR2 is YNFKEQ in the germline V gene. The V gene end was trimmed by 0 bases and the J gene end by 3 bases; junction bases not matched to a gene: 5. The CDR3 consists of 18 residues. This CDR3 is CASSQDIRTSGGYNEQFF. The CDR3, as DNA: TGTGCCAGCAGCCAAGATATCCGGACTAGCGGGGGCTACAATGAGCAGTTCTTC.

The chain uses TRBV15 and TRBJ1-6; D gene uncertain. The CDR3 length is 16 residues. Per the germline V gene, CDR1 is LNHNV and CDR2 is YYDKDF (reference sequence). V gave up 0 bases and J gave up 0 bases, with 6 bases separating them. The CDR3 bases are TGTGCCACCAGCAGAGATCTCAGCTCCTATAATTCACCCCTCCACTTT. Its protein is CATSRDLSSYNSPLHF.

The chain combines TRBV27 with TRBJ2-7; a weak D match, TRBD2 (5 bases). V lost 8 bases and J lost 5, with 13 bases in between. CDR1 and CDR2 from the germline V gene are MNHEY and SMNVEV (reference sequence). This CDR3 region has 12 residues. Here the CDR3 reads CASGPGSHEQYF. CDR3 bases: TGTGCCAGCGGACCGGGATCTCACGAGCAGTACTTC.

The V gene is TRBV5-6, the J gene TRBJ2-5, with TRBD2 identical over 9 bases. There are 14 residues in the CDR3. Germline CDR1 reads SGHDT; CDR2 reads YYEEEE. J gave up 4 bases and V 3 bases, and 4 bases lay outside the gene matches. CDR3 loop: CASSWGLAPETQYF. CDR3 in DNA: TGTGCCAGCAGCTGGGGACTAGCCCCAGAGACCCAGTACTTC.

The chain's CDR3 is CASSLPQGDPYNEQFF. In DNA form, the CDR3 reads TGTGCCAGCAGCTTACCCCAGGGGGACCCATACAATGAGCAGTTCTTC. This chain uses TRBV7-3 with TRBJ2-1, with 7 bases that match TRBD1. CDR1 and CDR2 from the germline V gene are SGHTA and FQGTGA. CDR3 length: 16 residues. V was clipped by 2 bases and J by 4 bases; unmatched bases: 8. The variable domain in full, with the rest retrieved from reference TRBV7-3 and TRBJ2-1, is GAGVSQTPSNKVTEKGKYVELRCDPISGHTALYWYRQSLGQGPEFLIYFQGTGAADDSGLPNDRFFAVRPEGSVSTLKIQRTERGDSAVYLCASSLPQGDPYNEQFFGPGTRLTVL.

The rearrangement joins TRBV5-1 to TRBJ1-1, with 9 bases that match TRBD1. Losses at the gene ends were 4 bases for V and 11 bases for J; bases not matched to a gene: 18. This CDR3 has 16 amino acids. In germline, CDR1 is SGHRS, CDR2 YFSETQ. DNA of the CDR3: TGCGCCAGCAGCGACAGCAACCGGGACAGGGTAGTCTGGGCTTTCTTT. Translating gives CASSDSNRDRVVWAFF.

A few counts support this clone. At one of its ends the junction is not consistent with the germline gene, which may arise from a read error. The genes are TRBV7-7 and TRBJ2-5; 10 nucleotides line up with TRBD2. Germline values: CDR1 SSHAT, CDR2 FNYEAQ (reference sequence). This CDR3 has 13 amino acids. The CDR3, as DNA: TGTGCTAGCAGCTTAGCGGGGGGAGAGACCCAGTACTTC. Protein sequence: CASSLAGGETQYF.

The rearrangement uses TRBV2 and TRBJ2-2; the D gene is possibly TRBD1 (6 bases). This CDR3 contains 14 residues. Per the germline V gene, CDR1 is SNHLY and CDR2 is FYNNEI. The V and J ends lost 2 bases and 4 bases respectively, with 8 bases between them. The CDR3, as DNA: TGTGCCAGCAGTGAAACAGGGTTCACCGGGGAGCTGTTTTTT. It translates to CASSETGFTGELFF.

The chain carries TRBV11-2 and TRBJ2-1; tentative D call: TRBD2 (6 bases). Per the germline V gene, CDR1 is SGHAT and CDR2 is FQNNGV. The CDR3 extends over 18 amino acids. Trimming left V 4 bases short and J 5 bases short, with 24 bases between. The CDR3 loop reads CASSSAREPRGPNNEQFF. The CDR3 DNA sequence: TGTGCCAGCAGCTCCGCCCGGGAGCCAAGGGGTCCTAACAATGAGCAGTTCTTC.

This clone was detected only once. The genes are TRBV7-6 and TRBJ2-5; 7 positions match TRBD1. Germline V CDR1 and CDR2: SGHVS, FNYEAQ. V lost 4 bases to trimming and J lost 4 bases; unmatched junction nucleotides: 12. This CDR3 contains 16 residues. CDR3 DNA: TGTGCCAGCAGCTGGTCCGGGACAGAGTACTTAGAGACCCAGTACTTC. It is translated as CASSWSGTEYLETQYF.

The chain joins TRBV7-9 to TRBJ2-2; possibly TRBD1 for D (5 bases). CDR1 SEHNR and CDR2 FQNEAQ come from the germline V gene (reference sequence). The CDR3 loop spans 15 amino acids. V lost 4 bases and J lost 6, with 15 bases in between. CDR3 DNA: TGTGCCAGCAGCTCAATCAGAGCCAGGGCCGGGGAGCTGTTTTTT. It specifies CASSSIRARAGELFF.

The V and J genes are TRBV4-1 and TRBJ2-2; 8 bases match TRBD2. The CDR3 extends over 18 amino acids. J lost 3 bases, V lost 1 base, and 10 bases had no gene match. Germline CDR1 is MGHRA and CDR2 is YSYEKL. The CDR3 nucleotides read TGCGCCAGCAGCCAAGTCCCTTCTAGCGGGCCATACACCGGGGAGCTGTTTTTT. Its protein product is CASSQVPSSGPYTGELFF.

This chain connects TRBV6-1 to TRBJ1-4, with D possibly matching TRBD1 (5 bases). Trimming took 4 bases from V and 5 from J, leaving 5 bases between them. This CDR3 is 12 amino acids long. Looked up from germline, CDR1 is MNHNS and CDR2 is SASEGT. For the CDR3, the DNA is TGTGCCAGCAGTGGACAGAATGAAAAACTGTTTTTT. This sequence encodes CASSGQNEKLFF.

The rearrangement joins TRBV4-3 to TRBJ1-6, with D unclear. V was shortened by 5 bases and J by 6 bases, with 8 bases between the two germline ends. Germline V gene sequence: CDR1 LGHNA, CDR2 YSLEER. The CDR3 contains 13 residues. CDR3 in DNA: TGCGCCAGCAGCTCGGAGGTTAATTCACCCCTCCACTTT. Translated, it gives CASSSEVNSPLHF.

The rearrangement links TRBV5-1 to TRBJ2-7; possible D gene TRBD1, 5 bases. CDR3 size: 13 residues. CDR1 is SGHRS, CDR2 YFSETQ, per germline. The V end lost 4 bases, the J end lost 3 bases, and 11 bases lay between the germline ends. The CDR3 loop reads CASSAKDNYEQYF. The CDR3 DNA reads as TGCGCCAGCAGCGCTAAGGACAACTACGAGCAGTACTTC.

V usage is TRBV7-2 and J usage is TRBJ1-2, with D possibly TRBD1 on 6 matching bases. The V end lost 2 bases, the J end lost 7 bases, and 14 bases lay between the germline ends. This CDR3 spans 14 amino acids. CDR1 and CDR2 from the germline V gene are SGHTA and FQGNSA. CDR3 protein: CASSLSTGYTGYTF. CDR3 DNA sequence: TGTGCCAGCAGCTTAAGTACAGGGTATACTGGCTACACCTTC.

V and J are TRBV29-1 and TRBJ2-7; D is unresolved. The V end was cut by 7 bases, the J end by 2 bases, with 15 bases between. Germline V gene lookup returns CDR1 SQVTM and CDR2 ANQGSEA. The CDR3 totals 13 residues. The CDR3 spells CSGSTSPTYEQYF. CDR3 nucleotide sequence: TGCAGCGGGTCGACAAGCCCGACCTACGAGCAGTACTTC.

J is TRBJ2-1 and V is TRBV7-2; the D gene is possibly TRBD2 (5 bases). This CDR3 region has 15 residues. Germline V CDR1 and CDR2: SGHTA, FQGNSA. V lost 3 bases, J lost 6 bases, and 15 bases lay in between. The CDR3 DNA reads TGTGCCAGCAGCTTCGACGGAGGCCGAGTCAATGAGCAGTTCTTC. Protein product: CASSFDGGRVNEQFF. Complete variable domain (other parts from reference TRBV7-2 and TRBJ2-1): GAGVSQSPSNKVTEKGKDVELRCDPISGHTALYWYRQSLGQGLEFLIYFQGNSAPDKSGLPSDRFSAERTGGSVSTLTIQRTQQEDSAVYLCASSFDGGRVNEQFFGPGTRLTVL.

This chain uses TRBV4-3 with TRBJ1-2; possibly TRBD1 for D (6 bases). Germline CDR1 and CDR2: LGHNA and YSLEER. V gave up 4 bases and J gave up 4 bases, with 13 bases separating them. CDR3 length equals 14 residues. CDR3 region: CASSPRTGPYGYTF. The CDR3 nucleotides read TGCGCCAGCAGCCCAAGAACAGGGCCCTATGGCTACACCTTC.

The chain joins TRBV21-1 to TRBJ2-7; the D call TRBD1 from the table was never checked on the DNA. TRBV21-1 is a pseudogene locus. This CDR3 has 16 amino acids. The CDR3 coding sequence is TGTGCCAGCAGCAACCCACAGGGGGCTATAAGTCACGAGCAGTACTTC. This codes for CASSNPQGAISHEQYF.